Presented here are 20 T cell receptor beta chains from one specimen sequenced in a study of blood T cell repertoires in COVID-19. Method: immunoSEQ multiplex PCR; TCRdb's copy keeps in-frame clones and lacks some. The sample lists some 240,000 clones; approximately 84% were seen once. Sequencing was performed on PBMCs or T cells enriched from blood (not recorded which). Every receptor here comes from a man aged 45-60 years who had recovered from COVID-19.

This chain joins TRBV24-1 and TRBJ1-1; a weak D match, TRBD1 (6 bases). V was clipped by 4 bases and J by 4 bases, with 9 bases between them. From germline, CDR1 is KGHDR and CDR2 SFDVKD. The CDR3 runs 13 residues. The CDR3 sequence is CATSESRGTEAFF. The DNA of the CDR3 is TGTGCCACCAGTGAATCCAGGGGCACTGAAGCTTTCTTT.

This rearrangement joins TRBV19 to TRBJ2-7; D is possibly TRBD1 (5 bases). Germline CDR1 and CDR2: LNHDA and SQIVND (reference sequence). There are 13 residues in the CDR3. The V end was cut by 5 bases, the J end by 6 bases, with 14 bases between. The CDR3 protein is CASSGVMGPEQYF. In DNA form, the CDR3 reads TGTGCCAGTAGTGGCGTAATGGGGCCCGAGCAGTACTTC.

The CDR3 here is CASSSPGLAGVRTGELFF. In DNA form, the CDR3 reads TGTGCCAGCAGTTCCCCCGGACTAGCGGGAGTCAGAACCGGGGAGCTGTTTTTT. The chain has TRBV6-2 or TRBV6-3 and TRBJ2-2, with 13 bases lining up with TRBD2. This CDR3 comprises 18 residues. The V gene's germline CDR1 is MNHEY and CDR2 SVGEGT. V lost 4 bases and J lost 5; bases outside the gene matches: 10.

This rearrangement joins TRBV5-1 to TRBJ1-2; D not certain. Germline assignment: CDR1 SGHRS and CDR2 YFSETQ. With 0 bases removed from V and 1 base from J, the gap between germline ends came to 7 bases. This CDR3 region has 14 residues. In DNA form, the CDR3 reads TGCGCCAGCAGCTTGGGGCAATTTAACTATGGCTACACCTTC. It is translated as CASSLGQFNYGYTF.

The CDR3 coding sequence is TGTGCCAGCAGCGGAGGGTGGAATGAAAAACTGTTTTTT. As protein: CASSGGWNEKLFF. The genes are TRBV2 and TRBJ1-4; no clear D. The CDR3 extends over 13 amino acids. The germline V gene has CDR1 SNHLY and CDR2 FYNNEI. V dropped 6 bases and J dropped 5 bases, with 10 bases sitting between them.

The chain couples TRBV11-3 to TRBJ2-1; no firm D call. Germline CDR1 SGHNT, CDR2 YENEEA. V gave up 8 bases and J gave up 4 bases, with 6 bases separating them. There are 11 residues in the CDR3. CDR3 sequence (DNA): TGTGCCAGCCTCCAGTACAATGAGCAGTTCTTC. As protein: CASLQYNEQFF.

The CDR3 DNA is TGTGCCAGCAGTCACCTAGGACAGGGCGGCTCCTACGAGCAGTACTTC. This gives the protein CASSHLGQGGSYEQYF. The chain uses TRBV27 and TRBJ2-7; 8 bases agree with TRBD1. The junction had 9 bases not matched to a gene; V was cut back by 5 bases and J by 0 bases. CDR1 and CDR2 from the germline V gene are MNHEY and SMNVEV (reference sequence). The CDR3 runs to 16 residues.

The count of this clone is one. The chain joins TRBV11-2 to TRBJ1-1; D perhaps matches TRBD1 (6 bases). Germline V gene sequence: CDR1 SGHAT, CDR2 FQNNGV. V dropped 3 bases and J dropped 1 base, with 12 bases sitting between them. The CDR3 runs to 15 residues. As DNA, the CDR3 is TGTGCCAGCAGCTTCGGGCGGGGGGCGAACACTGAAGCTTTCTTT. Amino acids: CASSFGRGANTEAFF.

CDR3 DNA sequence: TGTGCCAGCAGACAGGGAGCAAACTATGGCTACACCTTC. This encodes CASRQGANYGYTF. This rearrangement joins TRBV2 to TRBJ1-2; D possibly corresponds to TRBD1 (6 bases). CDR1 and CDR2 from the germline V gene are SNHLY and FYNNEI. The CDR3 runs 13 residues. Trimming left V 6 bases short and J 2 bases short, with 10 bases between.

This clone was detected once. The V and J genes are TRBV9 and TRBJ2-5; weak D call: TRBD1 (6 bases). The CDR3 totals 14 residues. Trimming stripped 0 bases from V and 4 bases from J, with 10 bases between. CDR1 SGDLS and CDR2 YYNGEE come from the germline V gene. The CDR3, as DNA: TGTGCCAGCAGCGTAGGGGTAGGGGGAGAGACCCAGTACTTC. This gives the protein CASSVGVGGETQYF.

V gene TRBV6-1 combines with J gene TRBJ1-5; D ambiguous. V lost 0 bases to trimming and J lost 6 bases, with 3 bases between them. The V gene's germline CDR1 is MNHNS and CDR2 SASEGT. This CDR3 is 12 amino acids long. For the CDR3, the DNA is TGTGCCAGCAGTGAAGCGCGTCAGCCCCAGCATTTT. Translating gives CASSEARQPQHF.

The V call is TRBV9, the J call TRBJ2-1, with D tentatively TRBD1 (6 bases). Germline assignment: CDR1 SGDLS and CDR2 YYNGEE. This CDR3 is 15 amino acids long. V was pared by 7 bases and J by 2 bases, with 16 bases between. This CDR3 is CASGDRGSPYNEQFF. CDR3 sequence (DNA): TGTGCCAGCGGGGATAGGGGGAGTCCCTACAATGAGCAGTTCTTC.

CDR3 DNA sequence: TGTGCCAGTAGTCCCCGGACTAGCGGGAGAATGAGCACAGATACGCAGTATTTT. The encoded protein is CASSPRTSGRMSTDTQYF. V is TRBV19 and J is TRBJ2-3; 13 nucleotides match TRBD2. Per germline, CDR1 LNHDA and CDR2 SQIVND (reference sequence). The CDR3 consists of 18 residues. V lost 5 bases and J lost 0; bases outside the gene matches: 8.

The chain combines TRBV6-1 with TRBJ1-6; a weak D match, TRBD1 (6 bases). CDR1 is MNHNS, CDR2 SASEGT, per germline. The CDR3 has 16 amino acids. The V end lost 0 bases, the J end lost 10 bases, and 16 bases lay between the germline ends. The CDR3 reads CASSEARGGPGSPLHF. CDR3 DNA sequence: TGTGCCAGCAGTGAAGCGCGGGGGGGCCCCGGCTCACCCCTCCACTTT.

The chain combines TRBV9 with TRBJ1-5; no clear D gene. CDR1 and CDR2 from the germline V gene are SGDLS and YYNGEE. There are 13 residues in the CDR3. The V end lost 4 bases, the J end lost 2 bases, and 7 bases lay between the germline ends. CDR3 sequence (DNA): TGTGCCAGCAGCCCTATGGGCAATCAGCCCCAGCATTTT. As protein: CASSPMGNQPQHF.

This chain uses TRBV27 with TRBJ1-1, with D unresolved. Per germline, CDR1 MNHEY and CDR2 SMNVEV (reference sequence). Trimming removed 3 bases at V and 1 base at J, with 6 bases between. The CDR3 length is 13 residues. The chain's CDR3 is CASSFSRNTEAFF. The CDR3 nucleotides are TGTGCCAGCAGTTTTTCTCGGAACACTGAAGCTTTCTTT.

This clone came up a few times. The chain recombines TRBV3-1 (or the pseudogene TRBV3-2) with TRBJ2-7; 9 bases line up with TRBD2. The ends lost 4 bases at V and 5 bases at J; junction bases unmatched: 15. Germline V lookup: CDR1 LGHDT, CDR2 YNNKEL (reference sequence). This CDR3 has 17 amino acids. CDR3: CASSPRLGSGRNHEQYF. CDR3 sequence (DNA): TGTGCCAGCAGCCCCCGATTGGGAAGCGGGAGGAACCACGAGCAGTACTTC.

The V gene is TRBV7-3, the J gene TRBJ1-4; 9 bases are a match to TRBD1. Germline V gene sequence: CDR1 SGHTA, CDR2 FQGTGA. V shed 4 bases, J shed 17 bases, and the junction held 5 bases outside the gene matches. This CDR3 is built from 11 residues. The CDR3 protein is CASSSPGQGFF. CDR3 bases: TGTGCCAGCAGCTCCCCGGGACAGGGCTTTTTT.

This chain joins TRBV2 and TRBJ2-3; D possibly corresponds to TRBD2 (6 bases). V lost 5 bases to trimming and J lost 2 bases, with 14 bases between them. CDR3 length: 15 residues. Per the germline V gene, CDR1 is SNHLY and CDR2 is FYNNEI. The chain's CDR3 is CASSIGTFYTDTQYF. CDR3 DNA: TGTGCCAGCAGTATCGGGACTTTTTACACAGATACGCAGTATTTT.

This sequence joins TRBV7-2 and TRBJ2-7; D is possibly TRBD2 (6 bases). The CDR3 contains 14 residues. Per the germline V gene, CDR1 is SGHTA and CDR2 is FQGNSA. Trimming pared 1 base from V and 4 bases from J, leaving 11 bases between. CDR3 DNA: TGTGCCAGCAGCTTAGATTCGGGGGAATACGAGCAGTACTTC. Protein product: CASSLDSGEYEQYF.